A selection of T cell receptor beta chains follows, all from one sample in a study of blood T cell repertoires in COVID-19. Libraries were prepared by immunoSEQ multiplex PCR; TCRdb keeps only in-frame clonotypes and omits some of them. The sample yields some 200,000 clones, approximately 86% seen once. The sequenced material came from peripheral blood. These receptors were obtained from a middle-aged man with active or convalescent COVID-19. Both conserved end residues are part of each CDR3. Each record gives: CDR3 protein, CDR3 DNA, J gene, V gene, D gene, clone size. D genes are given only for firm matches. The size of a clone is reported for some rows only, either as once, few or many, or as a class for expanded clones.

CDR3: CASRPMTGNFNEQFF
DNA: TGTGCCAGCAGACCCATGACGGGAAACTTCAATGAGCAGTTCTTC
J: TRBJ2-1
V: TRBV3-1/TRBV3-2
D: .
size: .

CDR3: CASRLGQGRTGELFF
DNA: TGTGCCAGCAGATTAGGACAGGGCCGCACCGGGGAGCTGTTTTTT
J: TRBJ2-2
V: TRBV2
D: TRBD1
size: .

CDR3: CASSTGVIGYNSPLHF
DNA: TGTGCCAGTAGTACGGGGGTTATAGGATATAATTCACCCCTCCACTTT
J: TRBJ1-6
V: TRBV19
D: .
size: .

CDR3: CASTPGGVNSYNEQFF
DNA: TGTGCCAGCACCCCTGGGGGGGTCAACTCCTACAATGAGCAGTTCTTC
J: TRBJ2-1
V: TRBV28
D: TRBD2
size: .

CDR3: CASSLDREEGYTF
DNA: TGTGCCAGCAGTCTTGACAGGGAGGAGGGCTACACCTTC
J: TRBJ1-2
V: TRBV2
D: TRBD1
size: .

CDR3: CASSQARWSYNEQFF
DNA: TGTGCCAGCAGCCAAGCGAGATGGTCCTACAATGAGCAGTTCTTC
J: TRBJ2-1
V: TRBV14
D: .
size: .

CDR3: CASSLGQGEAGELFF
DNA: TGTGCCAGCAGCCTAGGACAGGGTGAGGCCGGGGAGCTGTTTTTT
J: TRBJ2-2
V: TRBV6-5
D: TRBD1
size: .

CDR3: CASSLRGSSYNSPLHF
DNA: TGTGCCAGCAGTTTAAGGGGAAGCTCCTATAATTCACCCCTCCACTTT
J: TRBJ1-6
V: TRBV27
D: .
size: .

CDR3: CASSDQGVRETQYF
DNA: TGTGCCAGCAGTGACCAGGGTGTCAGGGAGACCCAGTACTTC
J: TRBJ2-5
V: TRBV25-1
D: .
size: .

CDR3: CASSRTGTNYQPQHF
DNA: TGTGCCAGCAGCCGGACAGGGACTAACTATCAGCCCCAGCATTTT
J: TRBJ1-5
V: TRBV5-8
D: TRBD1
size: few

CDR3: CASSLVGDAGKKFF
DNA: TGTGCCAGCAGTTTAGTGGGAGATGCGGGAAAAAAGTTCTTC
J: TRBJ2-1
V: TRBV28
D: .
size: .

CDR3: CASYLGGGNTIYF
DNA: TGTGCCAGTTATCTCGGGGGGGGAAACACCATATATTTT
J: TRBJ1-3
V: TRBV12-3/TRBV12-4
D: .
size: .

CDR3: CASSEPGHIYEQYF
DNA: TGTGCCAGCAGCGAACCGGGACACATCTACGAGCAGTACTTC
J: TRBJ2-7
V: TRBV7-2
D: .
size: .

CDR3: CASSPGTGSNSPLHF
DNA: TGTGCCAGCTCACCCGGGACAGGAAGTAATTCACCCCTCCACTTT
J: TRBJ1-6
V: TRBV18
D: TRBD1
size: once

CDR3: CASSPPGGGQETQYF
DNA: TGTGCCAGCAGCCCCCCGGGTGGCGGGCAAGAGACCCAGTACTTC
J: TRBJ2-5
V: TRBV5-4
D: .
size: .

CDR3: CASSPGGGNQPQHF
DNA: TGTGCCAGCAGTCCGGGGGGTGGCAATCAGCCCCAGCATTTT
J: TRBJ1-5
V: TRBV6-2/TRBV6-3
D: .
size: .

CDR3: CASSVQGRGFARVPQHF
DNA: TGTGCCAGCAGTGTACAGGGGAGAGGCTTCGCACGGGTGCCCCAGCATTTT
J: TRBJ1-5
V: TRBV6-1
D: TRBD1
size: .

CDR3: CASSLRLAGTGQETQYF
DNA: TGTGCCAGCAGCTTGAGACTAGCGGGAACAGGACAAGAGACCCAGTACTTC
J: TRBJ2-5
V: TRBV5-4
D: TRBD2
size: .

CDR3: CASSQGGQGYGYTF
DNA: TGTGCCAGCAGCCAAGGGGGACAGGGTTATGGCTACACCTTC
J: TRBJ1-2
V: TRBV14
D: TRBD1
size: .

CDR3: CASSLDSAPQYF
DNA: TGTGCCAGCAGCTTAGACAGCGCTCCACAGTACTTC
J: TRBJ2-7
V: TRBV5-4
D: .
size: .

CDR3: CASSLEQGNYGYTF
DNA: TGTGCCAGCAGCTTGGAGCAGGGGAACTATGGCTACACCTTC
J: TRBJ1-2
V: TRBV5-4
D: .
size: .

CDR3: CASSYSWGGIEQFF
DNA: TGTGCCAGCAGTTACTCGTGGGGAGGGATTGAGCAGTTCTTC
J: TRBJ2-1
V: TRBV6-2/TRBV6-3
D: TRBD2
size: .

CDR3: CASSALRTGGHEQYF
DNA: TGTGCCAGCAGTGCATTAAGGACAGGGGGACACGAGCAGTACTTC
J: TRBJ2-7
V: TRBV25-1
D: TRBD1
size: .

CDR3: CASSISDRGPYEQYF
DNA: TGTGCCAGCAGCATCTCCGACAGGGGGCCTTACGAGCAGTACTTC
J: TRBJ2-7
V: TRBV9
D: TRBD1
size: .

CDR3: CASSYSLGQNYGYTF
DNA: TGTGCCAGCAGTTACTCCCTGGGACAGAACTATGGCTACACCTTC
J: TRBJ1-2
V: TRBV6-6
D: TRBD1
size: .

CDR3: CASKGGDTQYF
DNA: TGTGCCAGCAAGGGGGGGGATACGCAGTATTTT
J: TRBJ2-3
V: TRBV2
D: .
size: .

CDR3: CASILTGTSYQPQHF
DNA: TGTGCCAGCATCCTCACAGGGACGAGCTATCAGCCCCAGCATTTT
J: TRBJ1-5
V: TRBV6-5
D: .
size: .